This T cell receptor (beta chain) was captured by sequencing in a study of cytomegalovirus exposure and HLA in healthy donors. For the study at large: The roughly 660 first-cohort repertoires shared a platform with the approximately 110 validation repertoires, as reported in a later analysis.

Only in-frame clones appear in the TCRdb table, and some are missing; sequencing was by immunoSEQ multiplex PCR. The sample gives hundreds of thousands of clones, 86% of which show up once; approximately 0.8% is in the top ten. On this clone itself: The antigen remains unidentified.

The study's findings and limits: First-cohort TCR clusters tended to co-occur in the approximately 120 validation repertoires, a later analysis found. Diagnosis of cytomegalovirus status made by the classifier reportedly showed high specificity and sensitivity.

Separate from the roughly 630-subject first cohort was the approximately 110-subject validation cohort, to which the donors belonged. Trimming cost V 4 bases and J 8 bases; bases outside gene matches: 10. This CDR3 is built from 15 residues. Germline V gene lookup returns CDR1 MDHEN and CDR2 SYDVKM. The chain combines TRBV28 with TRBJ1-4; TRBD1 matches at 7 bases. This TCR came from a woman aged 18-29 years in good health and CMV-seronegative. The sample consisted of PBMCs. CDR3 nucleotides: TGTGCCAGCAGTTATGCGGGGCAGGGGGAGGAAAAACTGTTTTTT. Translated, it gives CASSYAGQGEEKLFF.